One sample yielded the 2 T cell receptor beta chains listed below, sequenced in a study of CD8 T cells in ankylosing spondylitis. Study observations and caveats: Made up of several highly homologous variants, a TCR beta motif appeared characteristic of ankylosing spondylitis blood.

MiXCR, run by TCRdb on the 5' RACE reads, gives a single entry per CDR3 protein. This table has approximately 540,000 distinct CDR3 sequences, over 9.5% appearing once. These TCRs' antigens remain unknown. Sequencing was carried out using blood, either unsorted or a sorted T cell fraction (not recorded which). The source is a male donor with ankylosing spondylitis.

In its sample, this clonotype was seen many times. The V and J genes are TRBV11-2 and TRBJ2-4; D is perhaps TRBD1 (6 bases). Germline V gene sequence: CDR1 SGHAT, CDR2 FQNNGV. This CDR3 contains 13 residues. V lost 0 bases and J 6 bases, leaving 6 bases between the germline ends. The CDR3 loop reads CASSLEGANIQYF. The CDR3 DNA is TGTGCCAGCAGCTTAGAGGGGGCAAACATTCAGTACTTC.

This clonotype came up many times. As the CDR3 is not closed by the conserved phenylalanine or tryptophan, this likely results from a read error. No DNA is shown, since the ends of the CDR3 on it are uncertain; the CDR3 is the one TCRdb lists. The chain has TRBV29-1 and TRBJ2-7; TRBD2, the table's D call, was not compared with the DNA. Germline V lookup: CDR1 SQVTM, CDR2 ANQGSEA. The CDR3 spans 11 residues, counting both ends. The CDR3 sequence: CSVEEGPEFVI.